This TCR beta chain was recorded in a study of T cell changes during pregnancy in multiple sclerosis. Generated by immunoSEQ multiplex PCR, the TCRdb table keeps only in-frame clones and is missing some. Of roughly 38,000 clones in the sample, 91% were seen once. Per the germline V gene, CDR1 is SGHTA and CDR2 is FQGTGA. V was cut by 4 bases and J by 3 bases, with 12 bases left in between. The CDR3 extends over 14 amino acids. The rearrangement uses TRBV7-3 and TRBJ1-1; D is perhaps TRBD1 (6 bases). Sample: CD4+ T cells from peripheral blood mononuclear cells, taken in the second trimester of pregnancy. This clonotype was obtained from a female donor in good health, enrolled as a control in a pregnancy study. For the CDR3, the DNA is TGTGCCAGCAGCTATAGGGGGTTAGACACTGAAGCTTTCTTT. Amino acid sequence: CASSYRGLDTEAFF.